This T cell receptor (beta chain) came from a study of T cells in narcolepsy. General study findings and limits: No autoreactive T cell clone sequences appeared in some memory CD4+ repertoires. HCRT-specific and TRIB2-specific autoreactive clonotypes appeared among same-patient CSF and blood CD4+ clonotypes.

Assay: immunoSEQ multiplex PCR; the TCRdb copy retains only in-frame clones and omits some. Of about 30,000 clones in the sample, over 75% were seen once. CDR3 length: 16 amino acids. The germline V gene encodes CDR1 MGHRA and CDR2 YSYEKL. Trimming took 0 bases from V and 2 from J, leaving 12 bases between them. In its sample, this clone was seen once. Its cognate antigen is unknown. This clonotype was obtained from a human donor with narcolepsy. Sequencing input: CD45RA- memory CD4+ T cells from PBMCs. The V call is TRBV4-1, the J call TRBJ2-3; weak D call: TRBD2 (5 bases). This chain's CDR3 is CASSQDISGYTDTQYF. In DNA form, the CDR3 reads TGCGCCAGCAGCCAAGATATCTCGGGGTACACAGATACGCAGTATTTT.